The T cell receptor (beta chain) described here comes from a study of TIL therapy for anti-PD-1-resistant metastatic lung cancer. On the study more broadly: Most patients had lung adenocarcinoma. Median tumor mutation burden was under 1.9 mutations per megabase. Study-level findings and limits: Patients were highly selected, enriched for treatment-naive, never-smoker and oncogene-addicted cases.

Of note for this clone: The antigen is not known.

This was the immunoSEQ v3 assay. The repertoire was sequenced with immunoSEQ multiplex PCR; TCRdb's copy has only in-frame clones and lacks some. The sample lists about 59,000 clones, roughly 77% occurring once. V was clipped by 2 bases and J by 7 bases; unmatched bases: 25. This CDR3 has 21 amino acids. Germline V gene sequence: CDR1 MDHEN, CDR2 SYDVKM. Time point noted: pre-treatment sample, taken before nivolumab and TIL therapy. Enrollment ran from late 2017 to early 2020. This chain joins TRBV28 and TRBJ2-7, with TRBD2 matching 11 bases. The clonotype comes from a person between 25 and 80 years old with non-small cell lung cancer. The sample here was blood, taken at baseline. CDR3 protein: CASSLAYTTSGGPPSTEEQYF. The CDR3 nucleotides read TGTGCCAGCAGTTTAGCCTACACTACTAGCGGGGGTCCACCTTCTACGGAAGAGCAGTACTTC.